This T cell receptor beta chain was recorded in a study of T-cell memory formation after mild COVID-19. Study-level results: A second wave expanding day 15 to 37 was CD4+-biased; contracting clones were balanced. The study detected some responding clones in pre-infection memory, suggesting cross-reactive memory joined.

TCRdb analysed the 5' RACE reads with MiXCR anew, one entry per CDR3 protein. This table holds 550,000 to 600,000 distinct CDR3 sequences, roughly 20% found once. This clonotype has just a few counts. Its antigen is not known. The clonotype was recovered from an adult woman who had mild COVID-19 (a few samples of this study predate the infection). Cell type and time point are not known. Sequenced sample: PBMCs or a T cell subset sorted from them (not recorded which).

The CDR3 spells CASSLPGGRAGNIQYF. The CDR3 nucleotides are TGTGCCAGCAGCTTACCAGGCGGGAGGGCGGGAAACATTCAGTACTTC. The chain carries TRBV7-6 and TRBJ2-4; 9 bases map to TRBD2. Germline lookup yields CDR1 SGHVS and CDR2 FNYEAQ. J gave up 6 bases and V 2 bases, and 8 bases lay outside the gene matches. The CDR3 is made up of 16 amino acids.